This T cell receptor (beta chain) stems from a study of shared clonotypes between healthy human individuals. Study-level points and caveats: A small donor pool kept down the genetic and exposure-history diversity that was represented.

As for this clone: The antigen is undetermined.

The repertoire was sequenced with immunoSEQ multiplex PCR; TCRdb's copy has only in-frame clones and lacks some. Here the sample spans about 520,000 clones, over 75% being singletons. Looked up from germline, CDR1 is LNHNV and CDR2 is YYDKDF (reference sequence). The CDR3 extends over 14 amino acids. Trimming removed 1 base at V and 6 bases at J, with 10 bases between. The sequence came from a woman aged 40 to 50 in good health. Some clones in this sample may be carry-over from other donors' samples. Sequenced sample: PBMCs. V usage is TRBV15 and J usage is TRBJ2-1; D remains unclear. The DNA of the CDR3 is TGTGCCACCAGCAGAGGGGTACCCAGCAATGAGCAGTTCTTC. Translating it yields CATSRGVPSNEQFF.